Following are 19 T cell receptor beta chains from one sample sequenced in a study of T-cell memory formation after mild COVID-19. One entry per CDR3 protein results from TCRdb running MiXCR on the 5' RACE reads. Of 380,000 or so distinct CDR3 sequences listed, roughly 13% were seen once; the top ten hold around a fifth. Sequencing used PBMCs or a T cell subset sorted from them (not recorded which). All receptors derive from a man younger than 30 who had mild COVID-19 (a few samples of this study predate the infection). Cell type and time point are not known.

The J gene is TRBJ2-5, the V gene TRBV29-1; a possible D gene is TRBD1 (6 bases). Trimming pared 5 bases from V and 2 bases from J, leaving 18 bases between. CDR3 length: 15 residues. Germline V CDR1 and CDR2: SQVTM, ANQGSEA. CDR3 bases: TGCAGCGTTTGGAGAGTTTCGACAGGACAAGAGACCCAGTACTTC. It specifies CSVWRVSTGQETQYF. The variable domain in full, completed from reference TRBV29-1 and TRBJ2-5, reads SAVISQKPSRDICQRGTSLTIQCQVDSQVTMMFWYRQQPGQSLTLIATANQGSEATYESGFVIDKFPISRPNLTFSTLTVSNMSPEDSSIYLCSVWRVSTGQETQYFGPGTRLLVL.

This clonotype was seen more than once but under ten times. The chain couples TRBV7-9 to TRBJ1-2; TRBD1 matches 7 bases. The CDR3 has 14 residues. V lost 8 bases and J lost 4; bases outside the gene matches: 10. From germline, CDR1 is SEHNR and CDR2 FQNEAQ (reference sequence). DNA of the CDR3: TGTGCCAGCTTAAGGGACAGCGTTACCTATGGCTACACCTTC. This encodes CASLRDSVTYGYTF. The variable domain in full, with the rest retrieved from reference TRBV7-9 and TRBJ1-2, is DTGVSQNPRHKITKRGQNVTFRCDPISEHNRLYWYRQTLGQGPEFLTYFQNEAQLEKSRLLSDRFSAERPKGSFSTLEIQRTEQGDSAMYLCASLRDSVTYGYTFGSGTRLTVV.

The chain is built from TRBV5-6 and TRBJ1-2; 7 nucleotides line up with TRBD1. This CDR3 is 14 amino acids long. Unmatched junction bases numbered 9, after V lost 6 bases and J lost 4 bases. CDR1 is SGHDT, CDR2 YYEEEE, per germline. The CDR3 protein is CASTRGTAFYGYTF. The CDR3, as DNA: TGTGCCAGCACCCGCGGGACAGCATTCTATGGCTACACCTTC.

Many counts were recorded for this clonotype. The genes are TRBV6-5 and TRBJ2-1; 8 bases match TRBD2. The V segment lost 7 bases and the J segment 4 bases; nucleotides outside the gene matches: 3. CDR1 is MNHEY, CDR2 SVGAGI, per germline. CDR3 length: 13 residues. The CDR3 DNA is TGTGCCAGCAACCCTAGCGGGTACAATGAGCAGTTCTTC. Residues: CASNPSGYNEQFF.

This clonotype was observed a few times. The rearrangement joins TRBV10-2 to TRBJ2-5, with D perhaps TRBD1 or TRBD2 (5 bases each). The length of the CDR3 is 13 residues. Germline CDR1 WSHSY, CDR2 SAAADI. Trimming pared 5 bases from V and 4 bases from J, leaving 11 bases between. The CDR3 here is CASSLWDPETQYF. DNA of the CDR3: TGCGCCAGCAGTCTCTGGGACCCAGAGACCCAGTACTTC.

This clonotype was seen many times. This chain joins TRBV12-3 or TRBV12-4 and TRBJ1-3, with no clear D. CDR3 length: 14 amino acids. Trimming took off 6 bases at V and 3 bases at J, with 12 bases between the two ends. The CDR3 sequence is CASRMGLVGNTIYF. The CDR3 coding sequence is TGTGCCAGCAGGATGGGTCTGGTTGGAAACACCATATATTTT.

This clonotype came up many times. The chain is built from TRBV27 and TRBJ2-2, with D maybe TRBD1 (7 bases). This CDR3 has 14 residues. Between the trimmed V and J ends, which lost 10 bases and 0 bases, there was a span of 12 bases. Germline-derived CDR1 and CDR2 are MNHEY and SMNVEV (reference sequence). In nucleotides, the CDR3 is TGTGCCACCCGCGGGACAGCGAACACCGGGGAGCTGTTTTTT. This encodes CATRGTANTGELFF.

This chain connects TRBV5-6 to TRBJ2-3; 7 nucleotides match TRBD2. J gave up 6 bases and V 0 bases, and 4 bases lay outside the gene matches. CDR3 length: 14 amino acids. Germline values: CDR1 SGHDT, CDR2 YYEEEE. CDR3 loop: CASSLASGGDTQYF. The CDR3 DNA reads as TGTGCCAGCAGCTTGGCCTCCGGGGGGGATACGCAGTATTTT. Variable domain in full (rest from reference TRBV5-6 and TRBJ2-3): DAGVTQSPTHLIKTRGQQVTLRCSPKSGHDTVSWYQQALGQGPQFIFQYYEEEERQRGNFPDRFSGHQFPNYSSELNVNALLLGDSALYLCASSLASGGDTQYFGPGTRLTVL.

V and J are TRBV12-3 or TRBV12-4 and TRBJ1-5; no clear D. The CDR3 length is 15 residues. Trimming left V 3 bases short and J 2 bases short, with 11 bases between. In DNA form, the CDR3 reads TGTGCCAGCAGTTTGTCAGTTAGGCGCAATCAGCCCCAGCATTTT. Translated, it gives CASSLSVRRNQPQHF.

This chain uses TRBV4-1 with TRBJ2-6; D could derive from TRBD1 or TRBD2 (6 bases each). CDR1 MGHRA and CDR2 YSYEKL come from the germline V gene. The CDR3 is 18 amino acids. The ends were cut back, 4 bases at V and 1 base at J, with 17 bases in the middle. CDR3 protein: CASSLRRGRGSGANVLTF. CDR3 DNA: TGCGCCAGCAGCCTGAGGAGGGGTAGGGGGTCTGGGGCCAACGTCCTGACTTTC.

The chain uses TRBV19 and TRBJ1-1; 9 bases align to TRBD1. The CDR3 consists of 12 residues. After removal of 10 bases from V and 4 bases from J, the junction contained 4 bases not matched to a gene. Germline V gene lookup returns CDR1 LNHDA and CDR2 SQIVND (reference sequence). CDR3 region: CATRTGVTEAFF. The CDR3 DNA reads TGTGCCACTAGGACAGGGGTCACTGAAGCTTTCTTT. Drawing the rest from reference TRBV19 and TRBJ1-1, the complete variable domain is DGGITQSPKYLFRKEGQNVTLSCEQNLNHDAMYWYRQDPGQGLRLIYYSQIVNDFQKGDIAEGYSVSREKKESFPLTVTSAQKNPTAFYLCATRTGVTEAFFGQGTRLTVV.

This clonotype was detected only a few times. The chain recombines TRBV23-1 with TRBJ2-1, with 7 positions matching TRBD1. TRBV23-1 is given ORF status, its function remaining uncertain. Germline trimming cut 0 bases from V and 7 bases from J; bases unmatched to any gene: 6. The CDR3 consists of 15 residues. CDR3 protein: CASSQSGQKGNEQFF. The CDR3 DNA reads as TGCGCCAGCAGTCAATCGGGACAGAAGGGTAATGAGCAGTTCTTC.

The J gene is TRBJ2-5, the V gene TRBV20-1; the D gene could be TRBD1 or TRBD2 (5 bases each). The CDR3 covers 14 residues. CDR1 and CDR2 from the germline V gene are DFQATT and SNEGSKA (reference sequence). V was trimmed by 8 bases and J by 5 bases, leaving 21 bases between them. The CDR3 DNA sequence: TGCAGTCCTAATGAGGGGAGTATACGGGAGACCCAGTACTTC. It is translated as CSPNEGSIRETQYF.

The chain combines TRBV20-1 with TRBJ1-1, with TRBD1 as a possible D gene (6 bases). Trimming left V 6 bases short and J 1 base short, with 12 bases between. Germline CDR1 is DFQATT and CDR2 is SNEGSKA (reference sequence). The CDR3 is 13 amino acids. CDR3 protein: CSAPTGQNTEAFF. For the CDR3, the DNA is TGCAGTGCCCCGACAGGACAGAACACTGAAGCTTTCTTT.

This clonotype was recorded a few times. The V and J genes are TRBV5-1 and TRBJ2-3; D is possibly TRBD2 (6 bases). Germline assignment: CDR1 SGHRS and CDR2 YFSETQ. Trimming left V 3 bases short and J 5 bases short, with 13 bases between. The CDR3 is made up of 14 amino acids. CDR3 protein: CASSWGVRKDTQYF. The DNA for the CDR3 is TGCGCCAGCAGCTGGGGGGTTAGGAAAGATACGCAGTATTTT.

The J gene is TRBJ2-2, the V gene TRBV7-2, with D unclear. The CDR3 length is 15 residues. CDR1 SGHTA and CDR2 FQGNSA come from the germline V gene. Trimming removed 1 base at V and 1 base at J, with 7 bases between. DNA for the CDR3: TGTGCCAGCAGCTTAGGGGGTTTGAACACCGGGGAGCTGTTTTTT. Translation: CASSLGGLNTGELFF.

V is TRBV28 and J is TRBJ2-1, with D tentatively TRBD1 (5 bases). Germline-derived CDR1 and CDR2 are MDHEN and SYDVKM. Between the trimmed V and J ends, which lost 6 bases and 13 bases, there was a span of 10 bases. The CDR3 consists of 10 residues. CDR3 region: CASRDKRQFF. The CDR3 DNA sequence: TGTGCCAGCAGGGACAAAAGACAGTTCTTC.

This clonotype turned up a few times. The V call is TRBV7-6, the J call TRBJ1-6; the D gene is possibly TRBD1 (6 bases). This CDR3 comprises 14 residues. Germline V gene sequence: CDR1 SGHVS, CDR2 FNYEAQ. V lost 5 bases to trimming and J lost 9 bases, with 14 bases between them. The CDR3 region is CASSLRQASSPLHF. The CDR3 DNA sequence: TGTGCCAGCAGCCTGCGACAGGCTAGTTCACCCCTCCACTTT.

V is TRBV20-1 and J is TRBJ2-5; possibly TRBD1 or TRBD2 for D (5 bases each). CDR1 is DFQATT, CDR2 SNEGSKA, per germline (reference sequence). The CDR3 contains 14 residues. The V end lost 1 base, the J end lost 5 bases, and 14 bases lay between the germline ends. The DNA for the CDR3 is TGCAGTGCTAGAGCAATATGGGACGGGGAGACCCAGTACTTC. The encoded protein is CSARAIWDGETQYF.